This note documents a single T cell receptor beta chain sequence. Its antigen remains unidentified. This sample was included in a study of beta chain features in type 1 diabetes. Study-wide findings and caveats: Researchers report that Type 1 diabetes patients had moderately but significantly shorter TCRB CDR3s across all four CD4+ subsets. When VDJ junctions were examined, type 1 diabetes patients showed fewer insertions and more deletions. TCRB rearrangement may or may not be influenced by HLA type; here this remained unresolved.

Investigators reverse transcribed all isolated RNA, so they sequenced expressed TCRB transcripts. Clones were sequenced by immunoSEQ multiplex PCR, and TCRdb holds only the in-frame ones, with some missing. The repertoire holds around 250,000 clones, around 14% seen once, with roughly 0.019% in the top ten. This CDR3 has 14 amino acids. Germline V gene data show CDR1 as SQVTM and CDR2 as ANQGSEA. The V end lost 0 bases, the J end lost 6 bases, and 13 bases lay between the germline ends. The receptor's source is a man in his thirties or forties with type 1 diabetes. The chain is built from TRBV29-1 and TRBJ2-3, with D uncertain. Sequencing was done on a sample of naive CD4+ T cells from blood. Here the CDR3 DNA reads TGCAGCGTTGAAGATCTCCCCCCTGGCGATACGCAGTATTTT. It specifies CSVEDLPPGDTQYF.